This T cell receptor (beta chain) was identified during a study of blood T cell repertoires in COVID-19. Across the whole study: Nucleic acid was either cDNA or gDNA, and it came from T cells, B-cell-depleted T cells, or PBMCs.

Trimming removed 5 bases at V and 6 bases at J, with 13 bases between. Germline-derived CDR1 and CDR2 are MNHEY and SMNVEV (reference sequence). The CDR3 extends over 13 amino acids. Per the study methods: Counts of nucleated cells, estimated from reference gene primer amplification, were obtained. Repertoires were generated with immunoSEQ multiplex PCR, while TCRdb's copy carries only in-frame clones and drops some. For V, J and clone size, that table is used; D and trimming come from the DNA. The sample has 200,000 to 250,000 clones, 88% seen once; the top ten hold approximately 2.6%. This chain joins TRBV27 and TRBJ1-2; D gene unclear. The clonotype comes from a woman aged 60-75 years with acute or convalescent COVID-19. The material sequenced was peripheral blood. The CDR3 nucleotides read TGTGCCAGCAGTCCTTCGGTCTTTAATGGCTACACCTTC. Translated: CASSPSVFNGYTF.